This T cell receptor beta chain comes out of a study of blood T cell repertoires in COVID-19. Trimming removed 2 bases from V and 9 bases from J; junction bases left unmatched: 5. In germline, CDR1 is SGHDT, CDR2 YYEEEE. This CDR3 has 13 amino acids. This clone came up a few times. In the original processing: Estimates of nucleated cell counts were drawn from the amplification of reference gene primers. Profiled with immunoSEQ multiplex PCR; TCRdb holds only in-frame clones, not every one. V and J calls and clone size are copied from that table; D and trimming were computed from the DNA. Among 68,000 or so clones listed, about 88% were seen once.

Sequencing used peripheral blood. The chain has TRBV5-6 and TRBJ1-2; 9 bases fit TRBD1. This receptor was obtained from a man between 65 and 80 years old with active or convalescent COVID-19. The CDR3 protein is CASSLVGQGRYTF. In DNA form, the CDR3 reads TGTGCCAGCAGCTTAGTCGGACAGGGGCGCTACACCTTC.